This T cell receptor (beta chain) was documented in a study of response to subunit inactivated influenza vaccine. TCRdb fed the RT-PCR reads into MiXCR, producing one record per CDR3 protein. The data contain a few hundred thousand distinct CDR3 sequences, approximately 14% of them singletons. Notes on the study in general: A suggestion made by the authors is that each seasonal influenza vaccination recruits few new T cells.

This clonotype appeared many times. No antigen is known for it. The CDR3 spans 16 residues. V lost 1 base to trimming and J lost 0 bases, with 14 bases between them. Germline-derived CDR1 and CDR2 are SGHRS and YFSETQ. This receptor was identified in a man aged 50 or older who received an inactivated influenza vaccine. The sequenced sample was PBMCs from blood, obtained 11 to 12 days after vaccination. The chain employs TRBV5-1 and TRBJ2-7; D unresolved. The CDR3: CASSLTTLIYSYEQYF. The CDR3 coding sequence is TGCGCCAGCAGCTTGACCACACTCATCTACTCCTACGAGCAGTACTTC.